These 27 T cell receptor beta chains were sequenced from one sample in a study of CD8+ T cells in alopecia areata. Reverse transcription of extracted RNA yielded cDNA, which provided the sequencing template. The protocol was immunoSEQ multiplex PCR, while the TCRdb copy is restricted to in-frame clones and leaves out a portion. The sample consists of 150,000 to 250,000 clones, 50% to 60% of them appearing once. As to treatment: oral pan-JAK inhibitor, 5-10 mg twice daily. The sample here was CD4+ T cells sorted from blood, taken at week 4, from a patient treated with tofacitinib. All receptors derive from a human donor with alopecia areata.

The chain couples TRBV30 to TRBJ2-4; a possible D gene is TRBD2 (6 bases). The CDR3 covers 14 residues. The ends were cut back, 4 bases at V and 5 bases at J, with 15 bases in the middle. Germline assignment: CDR1 GTSNPN and CDR2 SVGIG (reference sequence). CDR3 nucleotides: TGTGCCTGGACCACCGGGGGTTGGGAAAACATTCAGTACTTC. It specifies CAWTTGGWENIQYF. The full variable domain, in which reference TRBV30 and TRBJ2-4 provide the parts outside the CDR3, is SQTIHQWPATLVQPVGSPLSLECTVEGTSNPNLYWYRQAAGRGLQLLFYSVGIGQISSEVPQNLSASRPQDRQFILSSKKLLLSDSGFYLCAWTTGGWENIQYFGAGTRLSVL.

CDR3 protein: CATSRDGGSGANVLTF. As DNA, the CDR3 is TGTGCCACCAGCAGAGATGGGGGCTCTGGGGCCAACGTCCTGACTTTC. The chain joins TRBV15 to TRBJ2-6; D could derive from TRBD1 or TRBD2 (5 bases each). The CDR3 runs 16 residues. The germline V and J ends were trimmed by 0 bases and 0 bases, with 6 bases remaining between them. Germline V gene sequence: CDR1 LNHNV, CDR2 YYDKDF (reference sequence).

The chain uses TRBV5-4 and TRBJ1-1, with a weak D call TRBD1 (5 bases). CDR1 and CDR2 from the germline V gene are SGHNT and YYREEE (reference sequence). This CDR3 has 17 residues. Trimming shortened V by 0 bases and J by 0 bases, and 15 bases separated the two germline ends. DNA of the CDR3: TGTGCCAGCAGCTTGGGCAGGGTGAGGGGTATGAACACTGAAGCTTTCTTT. Amino acids: CASSLGRVRGMNTEAFF.

This clone was seen more than once but under ten times. The chain combines TRBV29-1 with TRBJ1-5; D gene unclear. Deletions cut 2 bases from V and 4 bases from J, with 21 bases between. Germline V gene sequence: CDR1 SQVTM, CDR2 ANQGSEA. This CDR3 is 17 amino acids long. The CDR3 loop is CSVEKGREEGKNQPQHF. Here the CDR3 DNA reads TGCAGCGTTGAAAAAGGAAGGGAAGAAGGCAAGAATCAGCCCCAGCATTTT.

The chain joins TRBV7-2 to TRBJ2-5; D is possibly TRBD1 or TRBD2 (6 bases each). This CDR3 is 15 amino acids long. Per germline, CDR1 SGHTA and CDR2 FQGNSA. Trimming pared 3 bases from V and 0 bases from J, leaving 11 bases between. This CDR3 reads CASSFSGEDQETQYF. CDR3 bases: TGTGCCAGCAGCTTCTCAGGGGAGGACCAAGAGACCCAGTACTTC.

This chain connects TRBV2 to TRBJ2-1; D might be TRBD1 (5 bases). The ends were cut back, 4 bases at V and 12 bases at J, with 7 bases in the middle. The CDR3 is 10 amino acids. CDR1 is SNHLY, CDR2 FYNNEI, per germline. CDR3: CASSVGVQFF. The CDR3 DNA reads TGTGCCAGCAGTGTAGGGGTGCAGTTCTTC.

The genes are TRBV7-2 and TRBJ2-5; TRBD1 agrees at 7 bases. This CDR3 has 14 residues. Germline loops: CDR1 SGHTA, CDR2 FQGNSA. Losses at the gene ends were 5 bases for V and 7 bases for J; bases not matched to a gene: 10. The CDR3 DNA reads as TGTGCCAGCAGCCCAACAGGGGTGGTAGGGACCCAGTACTTC. This encodes CASSPTGVVGTQYF.

J is TRBJ1-1 and V is TRBV29-1; D not resolved. There are 12 residues in the CDR3. The V end lost 6 bases, the J end lost 2 bases, and 10 bases lay between the germline ends. Germline V gene data show CDR1 as SQVTM and CDR2 as ANQGSEA. This CDR3 reads CSVVKGNTEAFF. The CDR3 coding sequence is TGCAGCGTCGTTAAGGGAAACACTGAAGCTTTCTTT.

There are a few counts of this clone. V gene TRBV4-2 combines with J gene TRBJ1-1; D is perhaps TRBD1 (5 bases). The CDR3 covers 13 residues. The V end lost 1 base, the J end lost 7 bases, and 10 bases lay between the germline ends. Germline-derived CDR1 and CDR2 are LGHNA and YNFKEQ. This CDR3 is CASSQAGRFEAFF. The DNA for the CDR3 is TGTGCCAGCAGCCAAGCAGGGCGGTTTGAAGCTTTCTTT.

This clone has just a few counts. The J gene is TRBJ2-1, the V gene TRBV30; no clear D. Germline CDR1 reads GTSNPN; CDR2 reads SVGIG (reference sequence). The CDR3 spans 13 residues. V was pared by 0 bases and J by 5 bases, with 8 bases between. In DNA form, the CDR3 reads TGTGCCTGGAGTGTACGTGTGGACAATGAGCAGTTCTTC. Its translation is CAWSVRVDNEQFF. Based on the CDR3 plus reference TRBV30 and TRBJ2-1, the full variable domain is SQTIHQWPATLVQPVGSPLSLECTVEGTSNPNLYWYRQAAGRGLQLLFYSVGIGQISSEVPQNLSASRPQDRQFILSSKKLLLSDSGFYLCAWSVRVDNEQFFGPGTRLTVL.

This chain connects TRBV30 to TRBJ2-1; D is unresolved. V dropped 3 bases and J dropped 5 bases, with 5 bases sitting between them. The CDR3 runs to 11 residues. Germline lookup yields CDR1 GTSNPN and CDR2 SVGIG (reference sequence). The CDR3 is CAWSGDNEQFF. The CDR3 nucleotides read TGTGCCTGGAGCGGCGACAATGAGCAGTTCTTC.

The chain joins TRBV30 to TRBJ1-2; TRBD1 matches 8 bases. CDR3 length equals 13 residues. The V gene end was trimmed by 0 bases and the J gene end by 5 bases; junction bases not matched to a gene: 2. Germline lookup yields CDR1 GTSNPN and CDR2 SVGIG (reference sequence). This chain's CDR3 is CAWSVQGAYGYTF. The CDR3 DNA reads TGTGCCTGGAGTGTGCAGGGGGCATATGGCTACACCTTC. Variable domain in full (rest from reference TRBV30 and TRBJ1-2): SQTIHQWPATLVQPVGSPLSLECTVEGTSNPNLYWYRQAAGRGLQLLFYSVGIGQISSEVPQNLSASRPQDRQFILSSKKLLLSDSGFYLCAWSVQGAYGYTFGSGTRLTVV.

The chain uses TRBV19 and TRBJ1-2; 7 bases align to TRBD1. The CDR3 covers 12 residues. Germline lookup yields CDR1 LNHDA and CDR2 SQIVND (reference sequence). J lost 6 bases, V lost 5 bases, and 3 bases had no gene match. CDR3 sequence: CASSSRGNGYTF. CDR3 DNA: TGTGCCAGTAGTTCCAGGGGGAATGGCTACACCTTC.

The chain joins TRBV5-4 to TRBJ1-6; D call uncertain. Trimming pared 0 bases from V and 13 bases from J, leaving 20 bases between. The CDR3 is made up of 16 amino acids. Germline loops: CDR1 SGHNT, CDR2 YYREEE (reference sequence). The CDR3 spells CASSLGEGIRRLPLHF. The CDR3 bases are TGTGCCAGCAGCTTGGGGGAAGGCATTCGGCGTCTGCCCCTCCACTTT.

This clone was observed a few times. This chain connects TRBV27 to TRBJ2-1; D is undetermined. Deletions cut 6 bases from V and 0 bases from J, with 12 bases between. CDR1 is MNHEY and CDR2 is SMNVEV in the germline V gene (reference sequence). The CDR3 is 15 residues long. CDR3 sequence: CASSSYGISYNEQFF. The CDR3 DNA follows: TGTGCCAGCAGCTCGTACGGAATCTCCTACAATGAGCAGTTCTTC.

This clone was counted a few times. V and J are TRBV7-9 and TRBJ1-1; 7 nucleotides line up with TRBD1. Germline CDR1 is SEHNR and CDR2 is FQNEAQ (reference sequence). CDR3 length equals 17 residues. The V gene end was trimmed by 4 bases and the J gene end by 0 bases; junction bases not matched to a gene: 11. CDR3 DNA: TGTGCCAGCAGCTGGGCACTCCTAGGGGGCATGAACACTGAAGCTTTCTTT. This gives the protein CASSWALLGGMNTEAFF.

The rearrangement joins TRBV7-9 to TRBJ1-6, with D hard to call. The CDR3 runs to 12 residues. Germline V lookup: CDR1 SEHNR, CDR2 FQNEAQ (reference sequence). Between the trimmed V and J ends, which lost 1 base and 10 bases, there was a span of 5 bases. For the CDR3, the DNA is TGTGCCAGCAGCTTAGAGGGCTCACCCCTCCACTTT. Its translation: CASSLEGSPLHF.

The chain recombines TRBV27 with TRBJ1-2; 8 bases are a match to TRBD1. J lost 5 bases, V lost 3 bases, and 11 bases had no gene match. The CDR3 is made up of 16 amino acids. The V gene's germline CDR1 is MNHEY and CDR2 SMNVEV (reference sequence). The CDR3 sequence is CASSFWVGQGPYGYTF. The CDR3 nucleotides are TGTGCCAGCAGTTTCTGGGTTGGACAGGGACCATATGGCTACACCTTC.

The V gene is TRBV29-1, the J gene TRBJ1-1; a possible D gene is TRBD1 (6 bases). The V end lost 5 bases, the J end lost 0 bases, and 10 bases lay between the germline ends. The CDR3 spans 13 residues. Germline lookup yields CDR1 SQVTM and CDR2 ANQGSEA. CDR3 bases: TGCAGCGTTAGGGGACAAATGAACACTGAAGCTTTCTTT. This sequence encodes CSVRGQMNTEAFF.

This sequence joins TRBV18 and TRBJ2-5; D possibly corresponds to TRBD2 (5 bases). V was cut by 6 bases and J by 1 base, with 12 bases left in between. The germline V gene has CDR1 KGHSH and CDR2 LQKENI. The CDR3 runs 14 residues. DNA for the CDR3: TGTGCCAGCTCCCCTCCGGGGATCCAAGAGACCCAGTACTTC. Its translation is CASSPPGIQETQYF. The complete variable domain, with remaining parts taken from reference TRBV18 and TRBJ2-5, reads NAGVMQNPRHLVRRRGQEARLRCSPMKGHSHVYWYRQLPEEGLKFMVYLQKENIIDESGMPKERFSAEFPKEGPSILRIQQVVRGDSAAYFCASSPPGIQETQYFGPGTRLLVL.

This clone was found a few times. The chain uses TRBV7-2 and TRBJ1-2; 9 bases fit TRBD1. The CDR3 runs to 17 residues. The V gene end was trimmed by 4 bases and the J gene end by 6 bases; junction bases not matched to a gene: 15. Per germline, CDR1 SGHTA and CDR2 FQGNSA. This CDR3 is CASSSRQGETNKDGYTF. Here the CDR3 DNA reads TGTGCCAGCAGCTCCCGACAGGGGGAGACTAACAAGGATGGCTACACCTTC.

The chain links TRBV6-6 to TRBJ1-6; 7 bases are shared with TRBD1. Germline loops: CDR1 MNHNY, CDR2 SVGAGI (reference sequence). Trimming cost V 6 bases and J 5 bases; bases outside gene matches: 7. This CDR3 has 15 amino acids. The CDR3 loop reads CASRAETGNNSPLHF. CDR3 bases: TGTGCCAGCAGGGCCGAGACAGGGAATAATTCACCCCTCCACTTT.

The chain employs TRBV5-4 and TRBJ1-6; 7 bases are shared with TRBD1. The CDR3 runs 15 residues. Germline values: CDR1 SGHNT, CDR2 YYREEE (reference sequence). Trimming removed 4 bases from V and 7 bases from J; junction bases left unmatched: 8. CDR3 amino acids: CASSQGTAPNSPLHF. Written as DNA, the CDR3 is TGTGCCAGCAGCCAAGGGACAGCTCCAAATTCACCCCTCCACTTT.

The chain carries TRBV7-2 and TRBJ2-3; TRBD2 aligns across 7 bases. CDR3 length: 14 residues. J gave up 2 bases and V 4 bases, and 3 bases lay outside the gene matches. Germline values: CDR1 SGHTA, CDR2 FQGNSA. CDR3: CASSYRDYTDTQYF. The CDR3 bases are TGTGCCAGCAGCTACCGGGACTACACAGATACGCAGTATTTT.

The CDR3 here is CAADRGSSYEQYF. The CDR3 nucleotides are TGTGCTGCCGACAGAGGTAGCTCCTACGAGCAGTACTTC. The chain employs TRBV30 and TRBJ2-7; perhaps TRBD1 as D (5 bases). This CDR3 has 13 amino acids. CDR1 is GTSNPN and CDR2 is SVGIG in the germline V gene (reference sequence). The whole variable domain, filled in from reference TRBV30 and TRBJ2-7, reads SQTIHQWPATLVQPVGSPLSLECTVEGTSNPNLYWYRQAAGRGLQLLFYSVGIGQISSEVPQNLSASRPQDRQFILSSKKLLLSDSGFYLCAADRGSSYEQYFGPGTRLTVT.

The CDR3 nucleotides read TGTGCCTGGAGCCCGCGGTTCAATGAGCAGTTCTTC. Translating it yields CAWSPRFNEQFF. The chain links TRBV30 to TRBJ2-1; unclear D gene. The ends were cut back, 3 bases at V and 6 bases at J, with 9 bases in the middle. Germline loops: CDR1 GTSNPN, CDR2 SVGIG (reference sequence). The CDR3 consists of 12 residues.

A single count supports this clone. The chain carries TRBV7-8 and TRBJ1-5; D gene uncertain. The CDR3 length is 13 residues. CDR1 and CDR2 from the germline V gene are SGHVS and FQNEAQ. Trimming left V 4 bases short and J 5 bases short, with 9 bases between. CDR3 nucleotides: TGTGCCAGCAGCTCAGTACGGGATCAGCCCCAGCATTTT. Amino acids: CASSSVRDQPQHF.